Below, 10 T cell receptor beta chains from the same sample are listed, as sequenced in a study of OX40 agonist ivuxolimab in advanced cancers. Produced via immunoSEQ multiplex PCR; TCRdb's table is partial and in-frame only. Here the sample spans roughly 30,000 clones, roughly 86% being singletons. The specimen was CD4+ or CD8+ T cells sorted from blood, collected in a trial of the OX40 agonist ivuxolimab. The receptor set was obtained from an adult with an advanced solid tumor such as melanoma, head and neck, liver or kidney cancer.

The chain has TRBV5-4 and TRBJ2-5; D is possibly TRBD2 (5 bases). Germline loops: CDR1 SGHNT, CDR2 YYREEE (reference sequence). The CDR3 runs to 14 residues. The germline V and J ends were trimmed by 4 bases and 7 bases, with 17 bases remaining between them. Here the CDR3 DNA reads TGTGCCAGCAGCCCCGAACGGACTGCATGGACCCAGTACTTC. Translated: CASSPERTAWTQYF.

V gene TRBV4-3 combines with J gene TRBJ1-2, with D uncertain. This CDR3 contains 14 residues. Trimming left V 2 bases short and J 5 bases short, with 12 bases between. The V gene's germline CDR1 is LGHNA and CDR2 YSLEER. This CDR3 is CASSQTEDGYGYTF. Here the CDR3 DNA reads TGCGCCAGCAGCCAAACAGAGGACGGGTATGGCTACACCTTC.

J is TRBJ2-1 and V is TRBV27; TRBD2 matches at 8 bases. Trimming at V came to 5 bases and at J to 14 bases, leaving 14 bases not matched to a gene. The CDR3 is made up of 14 amino acids. Germline V gives CDR1 MNHEY, CDR2 SMNVEV (reference sequence). CDR3 in amino acids: CASSTPKVNGGEFF. The CDR3 nucleotides read TGTGCCAGCAGTACACCCAAAGTGAACGGGGGGGAGTTCTTC.

The rearrangement uses TRBV21-1 and TRBJ2-7; the D call of TRBD2 is as the table states it, not checked on the DNA. TRBV21-1 is shown as a pseudogene. The CDR3 totals 18 residues. The CDR3 protein is CASSSSPSRQGLPYEQYF. The CDR3 bases are TGTGCCAGCAGTAGTAGCCCCTCTCGGCAGGGACTTCCCTACGAGCAGTACTTC.

CDR3 coding DNA: TGCGCCAGCAAGGGGGGCGCGAACACCGGGGAGCTGTTTTTT. Amino acids: CASKGGANTGELFF. The rearrangement joins TRBV5-1 to TRBJ2-2; D is tentatively TRBD1 or TRBD2 (6 bases each). V lost 6 bases, J lost 0 bases, and 9 bases lay in between. There are 14 residues in the CDR3. Germline values: CDR1 SGHRS, CDR2 YFSETQ. Complete variable domain (other parts from reference TRBV5-1 and TRBJ2-2): KAGVTQTPRYLIKTRGQQVTLSCSPISGHRSVSWYQQTPGQGLQFLFEYFSETQRNKGNFPGRFSGRQFSNSRSEMNVSTLELGDSALYLCASKGGANTGELFFGEGSRLTVL.

The J gene is TRBJ2-1, the V gene TRBV30; 9 bases map to TRBD1. Per the germline V gene, CDR1 is GTSNPN and CDR2 is SVGIG (reference sequence). V lost 0 bases and J lost 7; bases outside the gene matches: 4. This CDR3 has 14 amino acids. In DNA form, the CDR3 reads TGTGCCTGGAGTGTAGGACAGGGGTTTAATGAGCAGTTCTTC. This sequence encodes CAWSVGQGFNEQFF.

V gene TRBV27 combines with J gene TRBJ1-2, with no clear D. Trimming cost V 1 base and J 3 bases, with 9 bases left between them. The germline gives CDR1 MNHEY, CDR2 SMNVEV (reference sequence). This CDR3 has 14 amino acids. The CDR3: CASSLFGEDYGYTF. The CDR3 DNA sequence: TGTGCCAGCAGTTTATTCGGGGAGGACTATGGCTACACCTTC.

This clone appeared a few times. The chain joins TRBV7-8 to TRBJ2-3; no reliable D call. The CDR3 is 11 amino acids. In germline, CDR1 is SGHVS, CDR2 FQNEAQ. Trimming cost V 4 bases and J 11 bases, with 10 bases left between them. CDR3 sequence reads: CASSYAREQYF. CDR3 DNA sequence: TGTGCCAGCAGCTATGCTAGAGAGCAGTATTTT.

The V call is TRBV27, the J call TRBJ1-1, with unresolved D. CDR1 and CDR2 from the germline V gene are MNHEY and SMNVEV (reference sequence). This CDR3 spans 13 amino acids. Trimming took off 3 bases at V and 0 bases at J, with 5 bases between the two ends. The CDR3 here is CASSLSVNTEAFF. The CDR3 nucleotides are TGTGCCAGCAGTTTGTCAGTGAACACTGAAGCTTTCTTT.

CDR3 DNA: TGTGCCAGCAGCCCCCCGTGGAGTGCAGATACGCAGTATTTT. Translation gives CASSPPWSADTQYF. This chain connects TRBV7-2 to TRBJ2-3; no clear D. Germline V gene data show CDR1 as SGHTA and CDR2 as FQGNSA. V lost 5 bases, J lost 4 bases, and 13 bases lay in between. CDR3 length: 14 amino acids.